The T cell receptor (beta chain) described here comes from a study of T cell responses to AZD1222 COVID-19 vaccine. For this clone: Its antigen remains unidentified.

The assay was immunoSEQ multiplex PCR, and TCRdb's table has in-frame clones only and misses some. Of about 120,000 clones in the sample, around 85% were seen once. Study-wide results and limits: Seropositive at baseline were only a handful of AZD1222 recipients. Regions left unmutated in variants are reportedly the target of nearly half of spike-specific TCRs.

CDR3 length: 15 residues. The V segment lost 3 bases and the J segment 5 bases; nucleotides outside the gene matches: 9. Looked up from germline, CDR1 is MNHEY and CDR2 is SMNVEV (reference sequence). This receptor was obtained from an adult in good health. Specimen: peripheral blood, collected on day 0 of AZD1222 vaccination. The J gene is TRBJ2-5, the V gene TRBV27, with 7 bases lining up with TRBD1. The CDR3 region is CASSFGKGAQETQYF. The CDR3 bases are TGTGCCAGCAGTTTCGGGAAGGGGGCTCAGGAGACCCAGTACTTC.